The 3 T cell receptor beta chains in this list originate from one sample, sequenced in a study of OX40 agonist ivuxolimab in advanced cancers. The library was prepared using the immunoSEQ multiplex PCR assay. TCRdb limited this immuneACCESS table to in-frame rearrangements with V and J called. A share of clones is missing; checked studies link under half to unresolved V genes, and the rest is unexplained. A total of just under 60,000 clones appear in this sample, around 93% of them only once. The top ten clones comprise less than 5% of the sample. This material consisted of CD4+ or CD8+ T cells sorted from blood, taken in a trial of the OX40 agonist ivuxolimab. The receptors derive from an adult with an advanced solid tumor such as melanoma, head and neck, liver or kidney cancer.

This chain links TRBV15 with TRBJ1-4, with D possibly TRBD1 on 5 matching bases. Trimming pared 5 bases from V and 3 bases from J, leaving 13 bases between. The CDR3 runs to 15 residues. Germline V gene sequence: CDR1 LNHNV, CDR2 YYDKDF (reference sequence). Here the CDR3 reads CATSPKGVPNEKLFF. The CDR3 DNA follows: TGTGCCACCAGCCCGAAAGGGGTGCCTAATGAAAAACTGTTTTTT. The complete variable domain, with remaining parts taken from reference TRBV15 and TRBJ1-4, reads DAMVIQNPRYQVTQFGKPVTLSCSQTLNHNVMYWYQQKSSQAPKLLFHYYDKDFNNEADTPDNFQSRRPNTSFCFLDIRSPGLGDTAMYLCATSPKGVPNEKLFFGSGTQLSVL.

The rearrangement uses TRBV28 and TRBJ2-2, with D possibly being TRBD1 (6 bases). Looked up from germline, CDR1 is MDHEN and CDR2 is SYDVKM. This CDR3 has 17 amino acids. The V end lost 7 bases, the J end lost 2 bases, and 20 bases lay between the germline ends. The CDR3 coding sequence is TGTGCCAGCACCCCCTTGGTGGACAGACGCAACACCGGGGAGCTGTTTTTT. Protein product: CASTPLVDRRNTGELFF.

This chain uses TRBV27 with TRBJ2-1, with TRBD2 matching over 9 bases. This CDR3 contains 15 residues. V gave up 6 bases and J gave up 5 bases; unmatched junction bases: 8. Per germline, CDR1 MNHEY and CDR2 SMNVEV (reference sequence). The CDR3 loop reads CASRQGTSPNNEQFF. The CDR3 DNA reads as TGTGCCAGCAGGCAGGGGACTAGCCCCAACAATGAGCAGTTCTTC.